This record looks at one TCR beta chain sequence and its context. Repertoires were generated with immunoSEQ multiplex PCR, while TCRdb's copy carries only in-frame clones and drops some. The table includes 200,000 or so clones, roughly nine tenths detected once. Trimming removed 6 bases from V and 5 bases from J, with 19 bases in between. Germline CDR1 SEHNR, CDR2 FQNEAQ (reference sequence). The CDR3 loop spans 15 amino acids. The data belong to a study of blood T cell repertoires in COVID-19. As for the study in general: Italy, Spain and the United States were the sources of the convalescent and acute COVID-19 samples.

The chain is built from TRBV7-9 and TRBJ1-1; possible D gene TRBD1, 5 bases. The sequence was obtained from a man in his 70s with active or convalescent COVID-19. Sequencing was performed on peripheral blood. CDR3 in DNA: TGTGCCAGCAGACAAGTCGGGTCGGAGGGGACTGAAGCTTTCTTT. As protein: CASRQVGSEGTEAFF.